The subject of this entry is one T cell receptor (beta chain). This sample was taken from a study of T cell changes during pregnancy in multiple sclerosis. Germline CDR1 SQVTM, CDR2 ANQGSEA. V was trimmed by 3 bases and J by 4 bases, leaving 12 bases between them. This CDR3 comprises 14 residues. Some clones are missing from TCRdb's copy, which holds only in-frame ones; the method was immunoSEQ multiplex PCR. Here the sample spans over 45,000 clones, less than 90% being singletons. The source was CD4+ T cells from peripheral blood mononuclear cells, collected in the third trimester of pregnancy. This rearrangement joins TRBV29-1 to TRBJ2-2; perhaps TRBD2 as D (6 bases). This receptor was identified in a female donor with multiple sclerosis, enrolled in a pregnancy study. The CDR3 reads CSVEGQGGTGELFF. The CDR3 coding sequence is TGCAGCGTTGAGGGCCAGGGAGGCACCGGGGAGCTGTTTTTT.